Detailed here is one T cell receptor beta chain. This entry is derived from a study of blood T cell repertoires in COVID-19. Whole-study context: Sites in the United States, Italy and Spain provided acute and convalescent COVID-19 samples.

Repertoires were generated with immunoSEQ multiplex PCR, while TCRdb's copy carries only in-frame clones and drops some. The table includes hundreds of thousands of clones, roughly 88% detected once. The junction had 8 bases not matched to a gene; V was cut back by 0 bases and J by 4 bases. This CDR3 is built from 17 residues. From germline, CDR1 is SGHRS and CDR2 YFSETQ. The sequence was collected from a young woman with active or convalescent COVID-19. Specimen: peripheral blood. The chain couples TRBV5-1 to TRBJ1-1; 11 positions agree with TRBD1. The CDR3 sequence is CASSLAPGQGGGTEAFF. As DNA, the CDR3 is TGCGCCAGCAGCTTGGCCCCGGGACAGGGGGGCGGCACTGAAGCTTTCTTT.